This TCR beta chain is drawn from a study of shared clonotypes between healthy human individuals. Study at large: In total, the donors were two women and a few men aged 18 to 49. Study findings and constraints: The naive CD4 repertoires of a few donors were compared, and around 4.7% of clonotypes were shared.

Terminally differentiated effector memory CD45RA+ cells were excluded by CCR7 positive selection of CD45RO-negative cells. This clone occurred once. The antigen is unknown. Data came from immunoSEQ multiplex PCR; TCRdb stores just in-frame clones and leaves some out. The repertoire holds about 2 million clones, with approximately 95% as singletons. V dropped 5 bases and J dropped 5 bases, with 17 bases sitting between them. From germline, CDR1 is LNHDA and CDR2 SQIVND (reference sequence). The CDR3 consists of 15 residues. This sequence joins TRBV19 and TRBJ2-3; D is possibly TRBD1 (5 bases). Sequencing was done on a sample of naive CD8+ T cells sorted from blood. The sequence was collected from a man younger than 35 in good health. CDR3: CASSPTVSSGDTQYF. In DNA, the CDR3 is TGTGCCAGTAGTCCGACAGTTTCCTCAGGAGATACGCAGTATTTT.